This T cell receptor beta chain was captured in a study of CD8 T cells in Susac syndrome. The multiple sclerosis control group consisted of treatment-naive patients whose relapsing-remitting disease, which was either stable or active, fulfilled revised McDonald criteria. The J segment lost 10 bases and the V segment lost 6 bases, leaving 12 bases of the junction unmatched. From germline, CDR1 is GTSNPN and CDR2 SVGIG (reference sequence). The CDR3 length is 15 residues. The authors reverse transcribed 0.5 to 1 ug RNA with random hexamers. TCRdb independently ran MiXCR on the immunoSEQ multiplex PCR reads; one entry per CDR3 protein. Of 120,000 or so distinct CDR3 sequences in the sample, 94% are singletons; the top ten hold approximately 0.12%.

The origin of this receptor is a human donor with multiple sclerosis. This sequence joins TRBV30 and TRBJ1-6, with TRBD1 matching 10 bases. Sample: CD4+ T cells from PBMCs. The DNA of the CDR3 is TGTGCCTGCCTGGTTCGGGACAGGGGTTGGTCACCCCTCCACTTT. It specifies CACLVRDRGWSPLHF.